This T cell receptor beta chain was sequenced in a study of CD8+ T cells in alopecia areata. This CDR3 is 12 amino acids long. Germline lookup yields CDR1 SEHNR and CDR2 FQNEAQ (reference sequence). Remarks on this clone: Its cognate antigen is unknown. The junction departs from germline at one end; a sequencing error may be responsible. The sample carries other DNA sequences with the same CDR3.

Treatment denoted: oral pan-JAK inhibitor, 5-10 mg twice daily. Specimens obtained from alopecia areata patients comprised lesional scalp punch biopsies and peripheral blood. Study-level results: Any link of baseline CD8+ expansion to response, resting on one nonresponder, remains uncertain. Affected lesional scalp, above all in alopecia totalis/universalis, was more clonal than normal scalp.

Extraction and reverse transcription of RNA yielded cDNA as the sequencing template. Using immunoSEQ multiplex PCR, the repertoire was profiled, and TCRdb retains in-frame clones only, with some absent. Of around 110,000 clones listed, about 60% are singletons. The clonotype was recovered from a human donor with alopecia areata. This rearrangement joins TRBV7-9 to TRBJ2-3, with TRBD2 as a possible D gene (5 bases). Here the sequenced sample was CD8+ T cells sorted from blood, taken at week 24, from a patient treated with tofacitinib. CDR3 bases: TGTGCCAGCAGCCTAGCTGCAGATACGCAGTATTTT. Its protein is CASSLAADTQYF.